These 12 T cell receptor beta chains were sequenced from one sample in a study of early T cells in non-severe SARS-CoV-2 infection. TCRdb fed the 5' RACE reads into MiXCR, producing one record per CDR3 protein. This table has 25,000 to 35,000 distinct CDR3 sequences, 6% to 7.5% appearing once. This material consisted of whole blood, taken at baseline. The receptors were sampled from an adult who was a healthcare worker with PCR-confirmed SARS-CoV-2 infection or an uninfected control (not recorded which).

This clonotype was counted at least ten times. The rearrangement links TRBV28 to TRBJ2-7; 8 bases line up with TRBD2. The length of the CDR3 is 13 residues. Germline V gene data show CDR1 as MDHEN and CDR2 as SYDVKM. With 3 bases clipped from V and 6 bases from J, the junction kept 4 bases outside the gene matches. The CDR3 DNA reads TGTGCCAGCAGTTTGAGCGGGAGAGCCGAGCAGTACTTC. It specifies CASSLSGRAEQYF.

In its sample, this clonotype is medium-sized. The CDR3 region is CSARHYTGELFF. CDR3 nucleotides: TGCAGTGCTAGACATTACACCGGGGAGCTGTTTTTT. J is TRBJ2-2 and V is TRBV20-1; no reliable D call. Germline values: CDR1 DFQATT, CDR2 SNEGSKA (reference sequence). Between the trimmed V and J ends, which lost 2 bases and 3 bases, there was a span of 4 bases. The CDR3 is made up of 12 amino acids.

Comment on this clonotype: A much larger clone differs from this one at a single base, so this may be a read error. This rearrangement joins TRBV2 to TRBJ2-3; D gene uncertain. The CDR3 consists of 13 residues. The germline V gene has CDR1 SNHLY and CDR2 FYNNEI. V shed 3 bases and J shed 6 bases, with 10 bases lying between them. CDR3 sequence: CASSDKDSDTQYF. The CDR3 region has the DNA TGTGCCAGCAGTGACAAAGATTCTGATACGCAGTATTTT.

Ten or more counts support this clonotype. This rearrangement joins TRBV2 to TRBJ2-1; TRBD2 is a possible D gene (6 bases). This CDR3 is 16 amino acids long. V was trimmed by 4 bases and J by 2 bases, leaving 15 bases between them. From germline, CDR1 is SNHLY and CDR2 FYNNEI. The CDR3 sequence: CASSAEGRGAYNEQFF. CDR3 nucleotides: TGTGCCAGCAGTGCGGAGGGCCGCGGAGCCTACAATGAGCAGTTCTTC.

This clonotype appeared a few times. The rearrangement links TRBV7-2 to TRBJ1-1; D is possibly TRBD1 (6 bases). The CDR3 is 13 residues long. Germline CDR1 reads SGHTA; CDR2 reads FQGNSA. V lost 5 bases, J lost 8 bases, and 15 bases lay in between. The CDR3 spells CASSLRVDREAFF. In DNA, the CDR3 is TGTGCCAGCAGCCTGAGAGTAGACAGGGAAGCTTTCTTT.

This clonotype has ten or more counts. Here the CDR3 DNA reads TGTGCCAGCAGCTTAGGCCGGCTTCGCGACCCTTACTCTGGAAACACCATATATTTT. It codes for CASSLGRLRDPYSGNTIYF. The V and J genes are TRBV7-9 and TRBJ1-3; no reliable D call. The CDR3 length is 19 residues. The V gene lost 1 base and the J gene lost 0 bases, with 19 bases spanning the gap. Germline CDR1 SEHNR, CDR2 FQNEAQ (reference sequence).

The CDR3 DNA reads TGTGCCAGCAGCCCCACCGGTGAGACCCAGTACTTC. It is translated as CASSPTGETQYF. This chain connects TRBV7-2 to TRBJ2-5; D remains unclear. The CDR3 sequence is 12 residues long. Trimming pared 5 bases from V and 5 bases from J, leaving 9 bases between. Per germline, CDR1 SGHTA and CDR2 FQGNSA.

Points on this clonotype: One base away lies a much larger clone, so this may be a sequencing read error. The chain recombines TRBV28 with TRBJ2-7; D is uncertain. CDR3 length: 12 residues. Germline assignment: CDR1 MDHEN and CDR2 SYDVKM. The ends were cut back, 1 base at V and 7 bases at J, with 8 bases in the middle. CDR3 coding DNA: TGTGCCAGCAGTTTATTGGTCGGGGAGCAGTACTTC. Its protein is CASSLLVGEQYF.

This clonotype was observed at least ten times. CDR3 sequence: CASSLRRNTEAFF. The CDR3 nucleotides read TGTGCCAGCAGCCTGCGACGGAACACTGAAGCTTTCTTT. This sequence joins TRBV7-3 and TRBJ1-1; no clear D gene. Trimming shortened V by 5 bases and J by 1 base, and 8 bases separated the two germline ends. CDR1 is SGHTA and CDR2 is FQGTGA in the germline V gene. The length of the CDR3 is 13 residues. Full variable domain (remainder filled in from reference TRBV7-3 and TRBJ1-1): GAGVSQTPSNKVTEKGKYVELRCDPISGHTALYWYRQSLGQGPEFLIYFQGTGAADDSGLPNDRFFAVRPEGSVSTLKIQRTERGDSAVYLCASSLRRNTEAFFGQGTRLTVV.

This clonotype occurred a few times. This chain links TRBV6-2 or TRBV6-3 with TRBJ1-5, with D hard to call. CDR1 and CDR2 (germline): MNHEY, SVGEGT. CDR3 length: 15 amino acids. V dropped 6 bases and J dropped 0 bases, with 12 bases sitting between them. The CDR3 protein is CASSPQLYSNQPQHF. In nucleotides, the CDR3 is TGTGCCAGCAGCCCACAGTTGTATAGCAATCAGCCCCAGCATTTT.

This clonotype was seen repeatedly, ten times or more. J is TRBJ1-5 and V is TRBV19; D gene unclear. The V end was cut by 4 bases, the J end by 3 bases, with 10 bases between. Germline CDR1 is LNHDA and CDR2 is SQIVND (reference sequence). The CDR3 has 14 amino acids. Written as DNA, the CDR3 is TGTGCCAGTAGTAGGGATGTCGACAATCAGCCCCAGCATTTT. Amino acids: CASSRDVDNQPQHF. The full variable domain, completed using reference TRBV19 and TRBJ1-5, is DGGITQSPKYLFRKEGQNVTLSCEQNLNHDAMYWYRQDPGQGLRLIYYSQIVNDFQKGDIAEGYSVSREKKESFPLTVTSAQKNPTAFYLCASSRDVDNQPQHFGDGTRLSIL.

This clonotype showed up many times. This sequence joins TRBV20-1 and TRBJ1-5, with D perhaps matching TRBD1 (5 bases). Trimming left V 3 bases short and J 2 bases short, with 11 bases between. The CDR3 extends over 14 amino acids. Germline values: CDR1 DFQATT, CDR2 SNEGSKA (reference sequence). The CDR3 DNA sequence: TGCAGTGCTAGTGGGGGATTGGGCAATCAGCCCCAGCATTTT. Amino acid sequence: CSASGGLGNQPQHF.